The 29 T cell receptor beta chains below were found in one sample sequenced in a study of technical replicates of blood from several donors. Here immunoSEQ multiplex PCR was the method, and the copy in TCRdb shows in-frame clones only, minus some. This sample has tens of thousands of clones; approximately 94% occur once, and the top ten carry 0.25% to 0.3%. Sequencing was carried out using T cells isolated from PBMCs. Every receptor here comes from a human donor in good health.

V usage is TRBV6-5 and J usage is TRBJ2-7; 10 bases map to TRBD1. The junction had 9 bases not matched to a gene; V was cut back by 6 bases and J by 4 bases. The CDR3 totals 15 residues. Looked up from germline, CDR1 is MNHEY and CDR2 is SVGAGI. The chain's CDR3 is CASSPGQGGWYEQYF. CDR3 sequence (DNA): TGTGCCAGCAGCCCTGGACAGGGGGGTTGGTACGAGCAGTACTTC.

V usage is TRBV5-1 and J usage is TRBJ1-1; a possible D gene is TRBD1 (5 bases). The CDR3 loop spans 13 amino acids. Trimming pared 4 bases from V and 4 bases from J, leaving 11 bases between. Germline V gene lookup returns CDR1 SGHRS and CDR2 YFSETQ. Here the CDR3 reads CASSRPGGTEAFF. The CDR3 region has the DNA TGCGCCAGCAGCCGCCCGGGGGGCACTGAAGCTTTCTTT. The full variable domain, completed using reference TRBV5-1 and TRBJ1-1, is KAGVTQTPRYLIKTRGQQVTLSCSPISGHRSVSWYQQTPGQGLQFLFEYFSETQRNKGNFPGRFSGRQFSNSRSEMNVSTLELGDSALYLCASSRPGGTEAFFGQGTRLTVV.

The gene calls are TRBV30 and TRBJ1-2; no clear D. The CDR3 length is 12 residues. V was shortened by 8 bases and J by 7 bases, with 17 bases between the two germline ends. Germline V CDR1 and CDR2: GTSNPN, SVGIG (reference sequence). CDR3 sequence: CAVGYGGGGYTF. For the CDR3, the DNA is TGTGCCGTTGGGTACGGCGGCGGTGGCTACACCTTC.

This clone was counted between two and nine times. This chain joins TRBV6-6 and TRBJ2-1, with D maybe TRBD2 (6 bases). CDR1 MNHNY and CDR2 SVGAGI come from the germline V gene (reference sequence). Deletions cut 4 bases from V and 5 bases from J, with 15 bases between. This CDR3 has 15 amino acids. DNA for the CDR3: TGTGCCAGCAGTTTAGGGACTCTTCGTAACAATGAGCAGTTCTTC. It is translated as CASSLGTLRNNEQFF.

The chain joins TRBV9 to TRBJ2-2; 9 bases fit TRBD2. This CDR3 comprises 16 residues. Trimming at V came to 0 bases and at J to 5 bases, leaving 5 bases not matched to a gene. From germline, CDR1 is SGDLS and CDR2 YYNGEE. The CDR3 loop reads CASSVDPSGGTGELFF. The DNA for the CDR3 is TGTGCCAGCAGCGTAGATCCCAGCGGGGGGACCGGGGAGCTGTTTTTT.

The chain uses TRBV18 and TRBJ2-2; D might be TRBD1 (6 bases). The CDR3 is 17 residues long. The V end lost 3 bases, the J end lost 3 bases, and 17 bases lay between the germline ends. CDR1 is KGHSH, CDR2 LQKENI, per germline. In DNA, the CDR3 is TGTGCCAGCTCACCGCCTAACAGGGTCGGGGACACCGGGGAGCTGTTTTTT. Its translation: CASSPPNRVGDTGELFF.

The CDR3 reads CASSQGQPDYKRYF. The CDR3, as DNA: TGTGCCAGCAGCCAAGGACAGCCCGACTACAAGAGGTACTTC. The J gene is TRBJ2-7, the V gene TRBV9, with a weak D call TRBD1 (6 bases). The germline gives CDR1 SGDLS, CDR2 YYNGEE. Trimming pared 4 bases from V and 12 bases from J, leaving 23 bases between. The CDR3 has 14 amino acids.

The chain employs TRBV7-9 and TRBJ1-1; no clear D. Trimming shortened V by 4 bases and J by 1 base, and 16 bases separated the two germline ends. Germline values: CDR1 SEHNR, CDR2 FQNEAQ (reference sequence). The CDR3 is 16 amino acids. Here the CDR3 DNA reads TGTGCCAGCAGCTCAACTCAAAAGGACTGGAACACTGAAGCTTTCTTT. It specifies CASSSTQKDWNTEAFF.

This sequence joins TRBV19 and TRBJ2-7, with a possible D match to TRBD2 (6 bases). Germline lookup yields CDR1 LNHDA and CDR2 SQIVND (reference sequence). CDR3 length: 12 amino acids. The V and J ends lost 5 bases and 4 bases respectively, with 9 bases between them. The CDR3 bases are TGTGCCAGTAGTCCGGGACTTTACGAGCAGTACTTC. This translates into CASSPGLYEQYF.

This chain joins TRBV14 and TRBJ1-6, with TRBD1 as a possible D gene (5 bases). The V end lost 1 base, the J end lost 15 bases, and 13 bases lay between the germline ends. Germline V lookup: CDR1 SGHDN, CDR2 FVKESK. CDR3 length: 13 residues. Here the CDR3 reads CASSQVRGSDLHF. DNA of the CDR3: TGTGCCAGCAGCCAAGTTAGGGGCAGTGACCTCCACTTT.

V usage is TRBV5-1 and J usage is TRBJ2-5, with 8 positions matching TRBD2. V dropped 4 bases and J dropped 3; count of bases not matched to a gene: 8. Germline V gene lookup returns CDR1 SGHRS and CDR2 YFSETQ. The CDR3 contains 15 residues. The CDR3 is CASSVGTRVEETQYF. In DNA form, the CDR3 reads TGCGCCAGCAGCGTCGGGACTAGGGTAGAAGAGACCCAGTACTTC.

The rearrangement links TRBV6-5 to TRBJ1-1; TRBD1 agrees at 7 bases. The CDR3 consists of 15 residues. Germline V gene data show CDR1 as MNHEY and CDR2 as SVGAGI. V trimming: 2 bases; J trimming: 4 bases; junction bases outside the gene matches: 7. Written as DNA, the CDR3 is TGTGCCAGCAGTTACAAGGGGGCGGGTGTCACTGAAGCTTTCTTT. This codes for CASSYKGAGVTEAFF.

This chain connects TRBV7-9 to TRBJ2-1, with D unresolved. Between the trimmed V and J ends, which lost 5 bases and 8 bases, there was a span of 10 bases. Germline V gene lookup returns CDR1 SEHNR and CDR2 FQNEAQ (reference sequence). CDR3 length equals 12 residues. DNA of the CDR3: TGTGCCAGCAGCCCGAATAGCCATGAGCAGTTCTTC. This translates into CASSPNSHEQFF.

The V call is TRBV4-1, the J call TRBJ2-5; maybe TRBD2 (6 bases). Germline V gene lookup returns CDR1 MGHRA and CDR2 YSYEKL. V lost 0 bases to trimming and J lost 2 bases, with 13 bases between them. The CDR3 has 16 residues. CDR3 sequence: CASSQDEYGGQETQYF. CDR3 in DNA: TGCGCCAGCAGCCAAGATGAGTACGGGGGACAAGAGACCCAGTACTTC.

This clone was picked up one time. The chain combines TRBV7-2 with TRBJ1-1, with TRBD1 matching 7 bases. Germline V CDR1 and CDR2: SGHTA, FQGNSA. The CDR3 extends over 15 amino acids. The V gene end was trimmed by 5 bases and the J gene end by 1 base; junction bases not matched to a gene: 7. CDR3: CASSAGQPTNTEAFF. The CDR3 DNA sequence: TGTGCCAGCAGCGCGGGACAGCCGACGAACACTGAAGCTTTCTTT.

V and J are TRBV28 and TRBJ1-5; maybe TRBD1 (6 bases). In germline, CDR1 is MDHEN, CDR2 SYDVKM. The CDR3 contains 15 residues. The ends were cut back, 3 bases at V and 2 bases at J, with 11 bases in the middle. CDR3 amino acids: CASSFKGVGNQPQHF. CDR3 bases: TGTGCCAGCAGTTTCAAGGGGGTTGGCAATCAGCCCCAGCATTTT.

V is TRBV27 and J is TRBJ2-2; 7 bases are a match to TRBD2. Germline trimming cut 6 bases from V and 6 bases from J; bases unmatched to any gene: 10. The CDR3 has 15 residues. Germline V lookup: CDR1 MNHEY, CDR2 SMNVEV (reference sequence). The CDR3 protein is CASSVSGRAPGELFF. The CDR3 coding sequence is TGTGCCAGCAGCGTTAGTGGGAGGGCCCCCGGGGAGCTGTTTTTT.

This chain links TRBV4-2 with TRBJ2-3; 8 nucleotides line up with TRBD2. Germline trimming cut 0 bases from V and 3 bases from J; bases unmatched to any gene: 11. The germline V gene encodes CDR1 LGHNA and CDR2 YNFKEQ. This CDR3 is 18 amino acids long. The CDR3 DNA reads TGTGCCAGCAGCCAAGAAATCAGAATAGCGGGATATACAGATACGCAGTATTTT. Protein product: CASSQEIRIAGYTDTQYF.

The CDR3 DNA follows: TGCGCCAGCAGCTTGGAGCGGATCACAGATACGCAGTATTTT. Amino acids: CASSLERITDTQYF. The V gene is TRBV5-1, the J gene TRBJ2-3, with D perhaps matching TRBD2 (5 bases). The V end lost 0 bases, the J end lost 2 bases, and 7 bases lay between the germline ends. Per germline, CDR1 SGHRS and CDR2 YFSETQ. This CDR3 is built from 14 residues.

The chain has TRBV2 and TRBJ2-2, with D maybe TRBD1 (5 bases). The V gene lost 9 bases and the J gene lost 1 base, with 9 bases spanning the gap. CDR3 length: 13 residues. Germline V gene lookup returns CDR1 SNHLY and CDR2 FYNNEI. In DNA, the CDR3 is TGTGCCAGAGACAGAGAGAACACCGGGGAGCTGTTTTTT. Translating it yields CARDRENTGELFF.

The J gene is TRBJ2-1, the V gene TRBV4-1, with no clear D. V was shortened by 3 bases and J by 0 bases, with 12 bases between the two germline ends. Germline CDR1 MGHRA, CDR2 YSYEKL. The CDR3 loop spans 16 amino acids. The CDR3 DNA reads TGCGCCAGCAGCCAGCTAGATGTCAGCTCCTACAATGAGCAGTTCTTC. It encodes CASSQLDVSSYNEQFF.

The chain joins TRBV7-2 to TRBJ2-7, with a weak D call TRBD1 (5 bases). V was clipped by 2 bases and J by 4 bases, with 15 bases between them. Germline lookup yields CDR1 SGHTA and CDR2 FQGNSA. This CDR3 spans 15 amino acids. Here the CDR3 DNA reads TGTGCCAGCAGCTTAAGGGAAAGGGGTTCATACGAGCAGTACTTC. The encoded protein is CASSLRERGSYEQYF.

The rearrangement joins TRBV29-1 to TRBJ2-1; unclear D gene. Germline V gives CDR1 SQVTM, CDR2 ANQGSEA. Trimming stripped 5 bases from V and 6 bases from J, with 11 bases between. The CDR3 is 12 residues long. The CDR3 DNA reads as TGCAGCGTTCTGGCTTTAATCAATGAGCAGTTCTTC. It codes for CSVLALINEQFF.

V usage is TRBV2 and J usage is TRBJ2-7; weak D call: TRBD2 (6 bases). V was trimmed by 7 bases and J by 2 bases, leaving 15 bases between them. The germline CDR1 and CDR2 sequences are SNHLY and FYNNEI. The CDR3 is made up of 14 amino acids. CDR3 in DNA: TGTGCCAGCACGAGAACCGGGAGCCCCTACGAGCAGTACTTC. Encoded protein: CASTRTGSPYEQYF.

This clone occurred once. The genes are TRBV7-8 and TRBJ2-5, with unresolved D. Between the trimmed V and J ends, which lost 9 bases and 3 bases, there was a span of 11 bases. The germline gives CDR1 SGHVS, CDR2 FQNEAQ. The CDR3 loop spans 12 amino acids. The CDR3 spells CASTGTKETQYF. In nucleotides, the CDR3 is TGTGCCAGTACTGGTACGAAAGAGACCCAGTACTTC.

The rearrangement uses TRBV5-1 and TRBJ2-3; 12 bases fit TRBD2. The CDR3 consists of 16 residues. The V segment lost 3 bases and the J segment 4 bases; nucleotides outside the gene matches: 6. CDR1 and CDR2 from the germline V gene are SGHRS and YFSETQ. The CDR3 spells CASSWTLAGGSDTQYF. For the CDR3, the DNA is TGCGCCAGCAGCTGGACCCTAGCGGGAGGGTCAGATACGCAGTATTTT.

A few counts support this clone. The rearrangement uses TRBV28 and TRBJ2-3, with 7 nucleotides matching TRBD1. V dropped 6 bases and J dropped 2; count of bases not matched to a gene: 5. The CDR3 length is 14 residues. Per germline, CDR1 MDHEN and CDR2 SYDVKM. CDR3 residues: CASRTGTDTDTQYF. In nucleotides, the CDR3 is TGTGCCAGCAGAACCGGGACAGACACAGATACGCAGTATTTT.

The chain couples TRBV15 to TRBJ2-7; TRBD1 matches 9 bases. Germline CDR1 and CDR2: LNHNV and YYDKDF (reference sequence). After removal of 9 bases from V and 5 bases from J, the junction contained 5 bases not matched to a gene. The CDR3 extends over 12 amino acids. CDR3 sequence (DNA): TGTGCCACTGGACAGGGGAACGACGAGCAGTACTTC. It is translated as CATGQGNDEQYF.

The chain has TRBV18 and TRBJ2-7; D perhaps matches TRBD2 (5 bases). This CDR3 is 13 amino acids long. Germline assignment: CDR1 KGHSH and CDR2 LQKENI. With 2 bases removed from V and 4 bases from J, the gap between germline ends came to 9 bases. The CDR3 protein is CASSPERSYEQYF. The CDR3 DNA follows: TGTGCCAGCTCACCAGAGCGGTCTTACGAGCAGTACTTC.